A selection of T cell receptor beta chains follows, all from one sample in a study of blood T cell repertoires in COVID-19. Assay: immunoSEQ multiplex PCR; the TCRdb copy retains only in-frame clones and omits some. This sample carries a few hundred thousand clones, 83% of them seen once, and the ten largest clones take 2.9%. Sequenced: peripheral blood. The receptor source for this set is a man between 50 and 59 years old with active or convalescent COVID-19. The conserved cysteine and the conserved F or W are not part of the CDR3 here.

v_call cdr3_aa
TRBV2 ASSVASNSPLH
TRBV30 AWSQGALNQPQH
TRBV27 ASSLDRGGSEAF
TRBV12-3/TRBV12-4 ASSLRGGNGYT
TRBV28 ASSLWDRGPGELF
TRBV27 ASSLRTSGTYEQY
TRBV6-5 ASSRTGRGYGYT
TRBV7-2 ASTLTTSEQY
TRBV5-1 ASSFTRGQGDSPLH
TRBV11-2 ASSPSTPGYNSPLH
TRBV19 ASSIDRTGAKNIQY
TRBV10-1 ASTKDSNTEAF
TRBV7-8 ASRQTGAYGYT
TRBV2 ASSGSGGSGETQY
TRBV7-9 ASSLGDTRVEAF
TRBV5-8 ASSLVGRLETQY
TRBV5-6 ASSPGLSGYT
TRBV5-1 ASSLFGGPGYGYT
TRBV7-9 ASSSPGQDGYEQY
TRBV21-1 ASSKESLPPTNTDTQY
TRBV28 ASSEEDYGYT
TRBV15 ATSLSGGSQPQH
TRBV30 AWMGLVGYT
TRBV28 ASSSPDRGNNQPQH
TRBV7-6 ASSLTSGGAKDTQY
TRBV30 AWSVNRRRGLNTEAF
TRBV7-2 ASSLNPGRRTEAF
TRBV4-1 ASSQAGGLIAQY
TRBV28 ASSLPRGLETQY
TRBV11-2 ASSFRSTDTQY
TRBV1 TSSPGCRPSNQPQH
TRBV7-2 ASSYNRGDYEQY
TRBV9 ASSVARVGNTIY
TRBV24-1 ATSDPATGGETQY
TRBV6-5 ASTKMVGQGAGYT
TRBV14 ASSRNRGRNTEAF
TRBV29-1 SVQEPNTGELF
TRBV6-6 ASMAGTYEQY
TRBV7-9 ASSLPTSTDTQY
TRBV9 ASSPPTSGGGHTQY
TRBV6-1 ASSEATGDYYGYT
TRBV18 ASSPRLAGGPSDTQY
TRBV28 ASSFATWNTEAF
TRBV5-5 ASSLLLAGGSSYNEQF
TRBV28 ASSLSSYNEQF
TRBV28 ASSFQPSGRRDTQY
TRBV19 ASSSSSGTIY
TRBV28 ASSLGPSWLDTQY
TRBV5-4 ASSERERLEEQF
TRBV4-3 ASSEESSYEQY
TRBV11-3 ASSLEYRVPIIGQY
TRBV3-1/TRBV3-2 ASSQERGGESNQPQH
TRBV5-1 ASSSQTVTGTEAF